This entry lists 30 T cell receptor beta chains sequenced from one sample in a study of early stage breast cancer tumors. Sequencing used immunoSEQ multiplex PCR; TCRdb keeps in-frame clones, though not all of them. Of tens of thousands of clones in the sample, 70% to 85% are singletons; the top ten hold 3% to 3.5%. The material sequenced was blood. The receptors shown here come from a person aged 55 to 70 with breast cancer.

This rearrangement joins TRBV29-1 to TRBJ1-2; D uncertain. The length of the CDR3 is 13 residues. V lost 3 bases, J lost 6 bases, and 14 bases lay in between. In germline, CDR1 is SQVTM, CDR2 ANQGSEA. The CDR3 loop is CSVESGRRHGYTF. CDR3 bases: TGCAGCGTTGAGTCGGGCAGGCGACATGGCTACACCTTC.

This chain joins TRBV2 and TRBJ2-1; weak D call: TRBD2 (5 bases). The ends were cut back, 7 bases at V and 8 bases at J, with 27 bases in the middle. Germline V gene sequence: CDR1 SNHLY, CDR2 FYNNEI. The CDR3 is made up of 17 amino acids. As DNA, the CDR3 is TGTGCCAGCACCGCCTACGCTCCCCTATCTAGCTTAGATGAGCAGTTCTTC. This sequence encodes CASTAYAPLSSLDEQFF.

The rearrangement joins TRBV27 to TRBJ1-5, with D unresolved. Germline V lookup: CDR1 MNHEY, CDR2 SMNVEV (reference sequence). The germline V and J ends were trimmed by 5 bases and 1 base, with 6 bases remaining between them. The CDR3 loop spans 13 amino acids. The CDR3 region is CASSLISNQPQHF. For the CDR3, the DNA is TGTGCCAGCAGTCTCATAAGCAATCAGCCCCAGCATTTT.

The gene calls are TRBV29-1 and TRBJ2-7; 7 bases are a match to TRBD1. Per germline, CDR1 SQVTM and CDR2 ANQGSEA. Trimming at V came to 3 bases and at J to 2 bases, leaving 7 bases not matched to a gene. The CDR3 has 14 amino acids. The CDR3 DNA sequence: TGCAGCGTTGATGAGGGACAGCCTCCCTACGAGCAGTACTTC. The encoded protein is CSVDEGQPPYEQYF.

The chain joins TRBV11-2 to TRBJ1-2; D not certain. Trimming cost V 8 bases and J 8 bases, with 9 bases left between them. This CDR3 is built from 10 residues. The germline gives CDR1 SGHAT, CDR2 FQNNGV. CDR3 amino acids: CASGEFGYTF. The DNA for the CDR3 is TGTGCCAGCGGGGAGTTCGGCTACACCTTC.

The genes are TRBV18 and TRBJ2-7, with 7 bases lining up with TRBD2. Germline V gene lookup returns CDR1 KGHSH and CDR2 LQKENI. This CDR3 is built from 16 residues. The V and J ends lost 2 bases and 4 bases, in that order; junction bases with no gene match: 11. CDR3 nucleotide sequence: TGTGCCAGCTCACCATCTCGCGGGAGCCTTTCTTACGAGCAGTACTTC. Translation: CASSPSRGSLSYEQYF.

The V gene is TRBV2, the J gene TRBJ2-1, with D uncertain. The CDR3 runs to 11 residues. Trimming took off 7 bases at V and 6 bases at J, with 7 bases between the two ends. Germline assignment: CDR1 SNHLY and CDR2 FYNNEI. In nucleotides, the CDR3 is TGTGCCAGCAAACCTTTCAATGAGCAGTTCTTC. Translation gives CASKPFNEQFF.

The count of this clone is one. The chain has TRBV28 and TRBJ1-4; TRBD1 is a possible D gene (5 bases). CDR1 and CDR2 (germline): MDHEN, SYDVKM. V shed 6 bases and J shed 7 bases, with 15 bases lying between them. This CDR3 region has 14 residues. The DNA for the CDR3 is TGTGCCAGCAGCCCAGCGGGTGGGGGTGAAAAACTGTTTTTT. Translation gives CASSPAGGGEKLFF. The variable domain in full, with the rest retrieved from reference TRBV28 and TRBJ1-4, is DVKVTQSSRYLVKRTGEKVFLECVQDMDHENMFWYRQDPGLGLRLIYFSYDVKMKEKGDIPEGYSVSREKKERFSLILESASTNQTSMYLCASSPAGGGEKLFFGSGTQLSVL.

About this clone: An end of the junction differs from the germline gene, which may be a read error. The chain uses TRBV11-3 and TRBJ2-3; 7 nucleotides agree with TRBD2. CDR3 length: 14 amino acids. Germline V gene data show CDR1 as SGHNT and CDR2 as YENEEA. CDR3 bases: TGTGCCAGCAGTTTAGCGGGTAGCACAGATACGCAGTATTTT. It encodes CASSLAGSTDTQYF.

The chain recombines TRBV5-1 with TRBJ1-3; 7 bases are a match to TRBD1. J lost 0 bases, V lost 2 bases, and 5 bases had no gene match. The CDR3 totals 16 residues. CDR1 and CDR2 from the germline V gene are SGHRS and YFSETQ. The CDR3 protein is CASSFRGEGSGNTIYF. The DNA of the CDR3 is TGCGCCAGCAGCTTCAGGGGGGAAGGCTCTGGAAACACCATATATTTT.

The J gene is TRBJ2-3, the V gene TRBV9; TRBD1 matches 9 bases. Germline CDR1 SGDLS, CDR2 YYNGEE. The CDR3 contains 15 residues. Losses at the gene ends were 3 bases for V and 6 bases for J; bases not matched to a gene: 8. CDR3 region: CASSAGTGSMDTQYF. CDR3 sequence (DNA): TGTGCCAGCAGCGCCGGGACAGGGTCCATGGATACGCAGTATTTT.

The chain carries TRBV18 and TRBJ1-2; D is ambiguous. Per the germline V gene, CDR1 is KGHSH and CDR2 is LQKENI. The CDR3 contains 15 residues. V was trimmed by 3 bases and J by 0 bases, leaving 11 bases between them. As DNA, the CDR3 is TGTGCCAGCTCACCGGAAGCACTTCCTAACTATGGCTACACCTTC. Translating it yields CASSPEALPNYGYTF.

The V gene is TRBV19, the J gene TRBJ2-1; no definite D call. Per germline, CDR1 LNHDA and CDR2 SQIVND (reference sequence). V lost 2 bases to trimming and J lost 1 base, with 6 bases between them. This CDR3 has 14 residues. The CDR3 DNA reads TGTGCCAGTAGTATAACCGGTTCCTACAATGAGCAGTTCTTC. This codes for CASSITGSYNEQFF.

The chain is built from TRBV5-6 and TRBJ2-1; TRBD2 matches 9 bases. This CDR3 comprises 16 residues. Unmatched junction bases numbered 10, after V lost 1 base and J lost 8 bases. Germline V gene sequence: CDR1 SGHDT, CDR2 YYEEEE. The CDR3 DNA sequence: TGTGCCAGCAGCTTGCAAGGCGGGGGGGCCATGGATGAGCAGTTCTTC. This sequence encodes CASSLQGGGAMDEQFF. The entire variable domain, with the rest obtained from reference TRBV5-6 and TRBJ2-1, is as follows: DAGVTQSPTHLIKTRGQQVTLRCSPKSGHDTVSWYQQALGQGPQFIFQYYEEEERQRGNFPDRFSGHQFPNYSSELNVNALLLGDSALYLCASSLQGGGAMDEQFFGPGTRLTVL.

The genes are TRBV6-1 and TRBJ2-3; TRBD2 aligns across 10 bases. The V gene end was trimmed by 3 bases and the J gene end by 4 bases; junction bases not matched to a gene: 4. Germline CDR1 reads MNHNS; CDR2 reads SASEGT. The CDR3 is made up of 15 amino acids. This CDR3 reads CASSEGLAGADTQYF. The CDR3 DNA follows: TGTGCCAGCAGTGAGGGGCTAGCGGGAGCAGATACGCAGTATTTT.

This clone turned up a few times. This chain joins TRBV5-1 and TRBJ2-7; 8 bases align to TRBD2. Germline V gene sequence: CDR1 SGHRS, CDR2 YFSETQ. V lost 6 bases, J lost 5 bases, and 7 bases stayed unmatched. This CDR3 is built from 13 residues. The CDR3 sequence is CASKVPAGDEQYF. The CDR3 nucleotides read TGCGCCAGCAAGGTTCCAGCGGGGGACGAGCAGTACTTC.

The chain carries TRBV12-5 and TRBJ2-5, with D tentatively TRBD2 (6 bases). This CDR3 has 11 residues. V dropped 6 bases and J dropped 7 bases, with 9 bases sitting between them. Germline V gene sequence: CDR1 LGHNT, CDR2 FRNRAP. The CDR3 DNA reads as TGTGCTAGTGGGACCGGGGGGACCCAGTACTTC. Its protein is CASGTGGTQYF.

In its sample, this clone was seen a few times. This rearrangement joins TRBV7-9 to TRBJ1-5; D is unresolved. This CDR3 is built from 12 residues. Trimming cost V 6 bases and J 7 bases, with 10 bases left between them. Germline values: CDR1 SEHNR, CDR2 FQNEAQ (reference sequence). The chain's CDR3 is CASSPGGQPQHF. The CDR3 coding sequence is TGTGCCAGCAGTCCGGGTGGCCAGCCCCAGCATTTT.

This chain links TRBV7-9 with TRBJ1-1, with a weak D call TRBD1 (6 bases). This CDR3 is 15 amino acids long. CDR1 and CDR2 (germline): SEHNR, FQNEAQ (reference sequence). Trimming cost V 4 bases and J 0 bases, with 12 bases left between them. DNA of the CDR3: TGTGCCAGCAGCTCCCCAGGGGAGGTGAACACTGAAGCTTTCTTT. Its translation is CASSSPGEVNTEAFF.

CDR3 DNA sequence: TGTGCCAGCAGCGCCCGTTCGGGGACTGGGGCCAACGTCCTGACTTTC. Protein sequence: CASSARSGTGANVLTF. V and J are TRBV9 and TRBJ2-6, with D maybe TRBD2 (5 bases). The CDR3 consists of 16 residues. V was pared by 3 bases and J by 2 bases, with 12 bases between. Germline lookup yields CDR1 SGDLS and CDR2 YYNGEE.

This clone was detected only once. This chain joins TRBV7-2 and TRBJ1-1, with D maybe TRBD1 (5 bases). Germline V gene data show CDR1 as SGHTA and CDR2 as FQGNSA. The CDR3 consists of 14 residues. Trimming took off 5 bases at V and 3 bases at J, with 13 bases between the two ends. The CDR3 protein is CASSLQGGDTEAFF. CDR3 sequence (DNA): TGTGCCAGCAGCCTGCAGGGTGGGGACACTGAAGCTTTCTTT.

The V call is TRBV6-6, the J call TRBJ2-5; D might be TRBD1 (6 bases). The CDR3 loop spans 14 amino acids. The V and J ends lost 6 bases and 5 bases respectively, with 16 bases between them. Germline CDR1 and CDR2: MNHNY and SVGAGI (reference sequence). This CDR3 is CASRNQQGAETQYF. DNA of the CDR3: TGTGCCAGCAGAAATCAACAGGGAGCGGAGACCCAGTACTTC.

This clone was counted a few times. CDR3 sequence (DNA): TGTGCCAGCAGCTTGCGAGGGGCTAATGAGCAGTTCTTC. This translates into CASSLRGANEQFF. The V call is TRBV5-4, the J call TRBJ2-1; D possibly matches TRBD1 or TRBD2 (5 bases each). Trimming cost V 1 base and J 7 bases, with 9 bases left between them. The germline gives CDR1 SGHNT, CDR2 YYREEE (reference sequence). The CDR3 totals 13 residues. The variable domain in full, with the rest retrieved from reference TRBV5-4 and TRBJ2-1, is ETGVTQSPTHLIKTRGQQVTLRCSSQSGHNTVSWYQQALGQGPQFIFQYYREEENGRGNFPPRFSGLQFPNYSSELNVNALELDDSALYLCASSLRGANEQFFGPGTRLTVL.

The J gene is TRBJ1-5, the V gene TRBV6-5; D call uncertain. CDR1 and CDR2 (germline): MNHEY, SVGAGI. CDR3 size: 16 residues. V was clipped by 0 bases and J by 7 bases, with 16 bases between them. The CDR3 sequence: CASSYSSADPGQPQHF. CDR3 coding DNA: TGTGCCAGCAGTTACTCGAGTGCCGACCCGGGCCAGCCCCAGCATTTT.

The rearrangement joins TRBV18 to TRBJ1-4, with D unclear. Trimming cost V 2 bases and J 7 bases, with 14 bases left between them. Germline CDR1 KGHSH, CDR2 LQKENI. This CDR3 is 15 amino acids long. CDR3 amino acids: CASSPSNRPSEKLFF. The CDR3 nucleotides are TGTGCCAGCTCACCAAGCAACAGACCATCTGAAAAACTGTTTTTT. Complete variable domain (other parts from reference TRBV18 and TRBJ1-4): NAGVMQNPRHLVRRRGQEARLRCSPMKGHSHVYWYRQLPEEGLKFMVYLQKENIIDESGMPKERFSAEFPKEGPSILRIQQVVRGDSAAYFCASSPSNRPSEKLFFGSGTQLSVL.

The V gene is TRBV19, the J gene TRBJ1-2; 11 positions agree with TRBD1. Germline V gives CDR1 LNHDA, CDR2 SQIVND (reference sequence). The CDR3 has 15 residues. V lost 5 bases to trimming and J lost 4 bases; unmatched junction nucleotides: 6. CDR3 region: CASSARDRGFYGYTF. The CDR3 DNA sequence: TGTGCCAGTAGTGCCCGGGACAGGGGGTTCTATGGCTACACCTTC.

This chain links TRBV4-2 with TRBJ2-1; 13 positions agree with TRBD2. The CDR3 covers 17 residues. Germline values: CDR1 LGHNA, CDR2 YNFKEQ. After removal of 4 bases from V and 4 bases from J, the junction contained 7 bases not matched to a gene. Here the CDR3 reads CASSRGLAGVSYNEQFF. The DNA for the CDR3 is TGTGCCAGCAGCCGAGGACTAGCGGGAGTCTCGTACAATGAGCAGTTCTTC.

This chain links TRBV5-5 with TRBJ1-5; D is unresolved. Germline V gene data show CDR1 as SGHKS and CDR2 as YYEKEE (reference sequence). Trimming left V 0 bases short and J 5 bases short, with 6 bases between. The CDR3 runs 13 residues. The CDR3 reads CASSLAPDQPQHF. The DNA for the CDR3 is TGTGCCAGCAGCTTGGCCCCGGATCAGCCCCAGCATTTT.

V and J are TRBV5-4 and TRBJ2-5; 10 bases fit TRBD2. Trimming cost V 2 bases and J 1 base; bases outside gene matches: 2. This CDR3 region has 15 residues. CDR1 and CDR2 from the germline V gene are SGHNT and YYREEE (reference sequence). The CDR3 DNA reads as TGTGCCAGCAGCTTCAGCGGGGGGGCCCAAGAGACCCAGTACTTC. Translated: CASSFSGGAQETQYF.

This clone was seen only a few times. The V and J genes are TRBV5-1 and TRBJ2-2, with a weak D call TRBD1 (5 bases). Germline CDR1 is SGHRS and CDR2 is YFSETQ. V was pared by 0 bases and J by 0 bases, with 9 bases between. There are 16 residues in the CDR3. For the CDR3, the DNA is TGCGCCAGCAGCTTGGGGCGGACAACGAACACCGGGGAGCTGTTTTTT. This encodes CASSLGRTTNTGELFF.